The T cell receptor beta chain under discussion was sequenced for a study of cytomegalovirus exposure and HLA in healthy donors. There are 11 residues in the CDR3. V shed 4 bases and J shed 8 bases, with 8 bases lying between them. CDR1 SNHLY and CDR2 FYNNEI come from the germline V gene. Overall study findings and caveats: A missense variant in DCLRE1C was later tied to TCR beta V- and J-gene trimming. Accurate prediction of most subjects' HLA-A and HLA-B alleles from TCR beta sequences was reported. Equally common other TCR beta chains were less clonally expanded than HLA-associated ones, a later analysis found. Sequencing likely caused a cluster of highly shared sequence variants.

The PCR was carried out with 60 Vbeta primers and 13 Jbeta primers. The table came from immunoSEQ multiplex PCR; TCRdb's copy has only in-frame clones and leaves some out. Counted here are some 150,000 clones, 70% to 85% occurring once; the ten biggest clones make up about 4.5%. As regards this clone: The target antigen is unknown.

Specimen: PBMCs. The sequence was obtained from a man aged 35 to 55 in good health and CMV-seronegative. The chain links TRBV2 to TRBJ1-2, with D possibly TRBD1 on 5 matching bases. CDR3 nucleotide sequence: TGTGCCAGCAGTGGACAGACAGGCTACACCTTC. Protein: CASSGQTGYTF.